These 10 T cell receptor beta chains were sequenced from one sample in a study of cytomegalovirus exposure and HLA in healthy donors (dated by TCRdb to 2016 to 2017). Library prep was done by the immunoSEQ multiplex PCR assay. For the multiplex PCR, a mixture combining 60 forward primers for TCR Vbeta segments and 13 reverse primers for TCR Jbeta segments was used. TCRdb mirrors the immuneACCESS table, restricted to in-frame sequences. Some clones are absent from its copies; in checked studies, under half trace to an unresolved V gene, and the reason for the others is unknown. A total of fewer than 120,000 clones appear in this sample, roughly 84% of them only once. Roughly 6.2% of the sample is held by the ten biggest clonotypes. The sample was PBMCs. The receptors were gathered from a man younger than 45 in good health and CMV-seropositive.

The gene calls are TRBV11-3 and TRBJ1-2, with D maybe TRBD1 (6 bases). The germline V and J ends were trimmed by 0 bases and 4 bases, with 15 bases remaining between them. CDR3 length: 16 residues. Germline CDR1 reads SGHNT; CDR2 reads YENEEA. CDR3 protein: CASSLDPGRGFYGYTF. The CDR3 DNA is TGTGCCAGCAGCTTAGATCCGGGCAGGGGATTCTATGGCTACACCTTC.

The CDR3 region is CASSIFFREDYGYTF. CDR3 DNA sequence: TGTGCCAGTAGTATCTTCTTCCGGGAGGACTATGGCTACACCTTC. This rearrangement joins TRBV19 to TRBJ1-2; no clear D gene. With 3 bases removed from V and 3 bases from J, the gap between germline ends came to 14 bases. The CDR3 loop spans 15 amino acids. CDR1 LNHDA and CDR2 SQIVND come from the germline V gene (reference sequence).

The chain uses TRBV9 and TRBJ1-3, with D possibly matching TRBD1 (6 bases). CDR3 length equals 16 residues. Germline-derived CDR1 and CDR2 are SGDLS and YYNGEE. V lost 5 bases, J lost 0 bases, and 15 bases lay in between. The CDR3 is CASSRGGGLSGNTIYF. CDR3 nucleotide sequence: TGTGCCAGCAGTAGGGGGGGCGGCCTCTCTGGAAACACCATATATTTT.

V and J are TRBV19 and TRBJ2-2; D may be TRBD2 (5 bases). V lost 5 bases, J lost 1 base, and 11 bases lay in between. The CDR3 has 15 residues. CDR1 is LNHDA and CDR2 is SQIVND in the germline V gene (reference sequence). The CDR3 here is CASSLGGWNTGELFF. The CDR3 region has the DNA TGTGCCAGTAGTTTAGGCGGGTGGAACACCGGGGAGCTGTTTTTT.

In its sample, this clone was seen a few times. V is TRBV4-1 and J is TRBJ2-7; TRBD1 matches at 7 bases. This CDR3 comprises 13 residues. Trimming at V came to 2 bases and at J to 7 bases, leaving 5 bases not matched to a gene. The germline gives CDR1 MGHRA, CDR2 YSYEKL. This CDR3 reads CASSQLTGEEQYF. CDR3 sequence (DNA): TGCGCCAGCAGCCAACTTACAGGGGAAGAGCAGTACTTC.

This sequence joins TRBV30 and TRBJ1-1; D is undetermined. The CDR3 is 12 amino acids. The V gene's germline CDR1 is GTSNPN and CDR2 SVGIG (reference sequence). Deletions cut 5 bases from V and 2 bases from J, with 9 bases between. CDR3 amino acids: CAWAVANTEAFF. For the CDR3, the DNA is TGTGCCTGGGCAGTGGCCAACACTGAAGCTTTCTTT.

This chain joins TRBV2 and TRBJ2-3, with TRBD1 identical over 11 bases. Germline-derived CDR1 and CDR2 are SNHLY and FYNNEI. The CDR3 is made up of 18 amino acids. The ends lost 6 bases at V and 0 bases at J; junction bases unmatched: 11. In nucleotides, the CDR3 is TGTGCCAGCAGATGGACAGGGGGCTATTCGACTAGCACAGATACGCAGTATTTT. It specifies CASRWTGGYSTSTDTQYF.

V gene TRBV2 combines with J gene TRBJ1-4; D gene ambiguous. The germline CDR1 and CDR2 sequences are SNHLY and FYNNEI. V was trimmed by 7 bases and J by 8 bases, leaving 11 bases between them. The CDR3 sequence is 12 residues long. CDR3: CASTDFGEKLFF. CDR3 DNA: TGTGCCAGCACGGATTTCGGGGAAAAACTGTTTTTT.

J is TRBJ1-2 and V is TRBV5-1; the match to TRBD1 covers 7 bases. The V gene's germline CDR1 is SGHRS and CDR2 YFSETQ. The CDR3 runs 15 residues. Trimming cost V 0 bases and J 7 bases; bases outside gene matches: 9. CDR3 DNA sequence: TGCGCCAGCAGCTTGGCCGACAGGGAGAGAGGTGGCTACACCTTC. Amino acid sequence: CASSLADRERGGYTF.

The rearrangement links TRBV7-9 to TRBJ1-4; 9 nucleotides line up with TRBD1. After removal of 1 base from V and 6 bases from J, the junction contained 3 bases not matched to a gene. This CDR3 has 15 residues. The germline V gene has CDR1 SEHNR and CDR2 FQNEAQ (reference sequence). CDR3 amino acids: CASSLETGGYEKLFF. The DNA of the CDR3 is TGTGCCAGCAGCTTAGAAACAGGGGGCTATGAAAAACTGTTTTTT.